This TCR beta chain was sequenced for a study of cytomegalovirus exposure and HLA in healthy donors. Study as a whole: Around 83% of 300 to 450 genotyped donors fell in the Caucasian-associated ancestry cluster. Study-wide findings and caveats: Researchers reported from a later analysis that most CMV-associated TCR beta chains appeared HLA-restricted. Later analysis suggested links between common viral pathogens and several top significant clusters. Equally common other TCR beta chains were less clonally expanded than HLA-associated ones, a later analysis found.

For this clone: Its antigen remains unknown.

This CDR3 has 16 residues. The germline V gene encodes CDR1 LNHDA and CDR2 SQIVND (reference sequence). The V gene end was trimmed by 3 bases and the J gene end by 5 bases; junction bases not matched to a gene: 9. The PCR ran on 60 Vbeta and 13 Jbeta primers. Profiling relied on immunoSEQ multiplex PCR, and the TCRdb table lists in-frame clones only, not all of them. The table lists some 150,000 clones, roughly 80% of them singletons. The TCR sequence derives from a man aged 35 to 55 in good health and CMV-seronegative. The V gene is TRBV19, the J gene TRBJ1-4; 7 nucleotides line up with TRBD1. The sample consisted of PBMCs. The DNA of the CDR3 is TGTGCCAGTAGTATTATTATGGACAGGTTAAATGAAAAACTGTTTTTT. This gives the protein CASSIIMDRLNEKLFF.